This T cell receptor beta chain was documented in a study of T cell repertoires in cytomegalovirus infection. As regards this clonotype: Antigen unknown.

A single record per CDR3 protein comes from TCRdb applying MiXCR to the reads. Among approximately 500,000 distinct CDR3 sequences listed, roughly a third were seen once. Looked up from germline, CDR1 is SGHTA and CDR2 is FQGNSA. V dropped 1 base and J dropped 8 bases, with 17 bases sitting between them. CDR3 length: 15 residues. Sample: cultured PBMCs, taken from culture after CMV antigen stimulation. This TCR was recovered from a human donor in good health (CMV status not recorded). Some clones in this sample may be carry-over from other donors' samples. V and J are TRBV7-2 and TRBJ1-1; D remains ambiguous. The CDR3 DNA reads as TGTGCCAGCAGCTTAGTCCCCGCTGGGTCTCGGGAAGCTTTCTTT. Its translation is CASSLVPAGSREAFF.